In this sample, the clone carrying this TCR beta chain turned up a few times. Its target is unknown. Positive CCR7 selection of CD45RO-negative cells yielded the naive CD8 cells, and terminally differentiated effector memory CD45RA+ cells were excluded. V dropped 1 base and J dropped 4 bases, with 7 bases sitting between them. The germline gives CDR1 LNHDA, CDR2 SQIVND (reference sequence). This CDR3 spans 13 amino acids. The data originate from a study of shared clonotypes between healthy human individuals. Study conclusions and caveats: Clonotype sharing among donors was thought likely to change with sequencing depth. Compared with clonotypes that all four donors shared, non-shared clonotypes had lower generation probabilities. In a few donors, about 5% of naive CD4 clonotypes appeared in common.

In the original analysis: ImmunoSEQ supplied junction-only sequences lacking quality scores, so filtering was different. The protocol was immunoSEQ multiplex PCR, while the TCRdb copy is restricted to in-frame clones and leaves out a portion. The V and J calls and clone size were taken over from that table, and D and trimming were inferred from the DNA. The data contain roughly 1,800,000 clones, roughly 94% of them seen just once; the ten biggest clones take up more than 0.9%. V is TRBV19 and J is TRBJ1-1; no definite D call. Sequencing used naive CD8+ T cells sorted from blood. The TCR originated in a man between 18 and 35 years old in good health. DNA for the CDR3: TGTGCCAGTAGTATAGGTATCTTCACTGAAGCTTTCTTT. Residues: CASSIGIFTEAFF.